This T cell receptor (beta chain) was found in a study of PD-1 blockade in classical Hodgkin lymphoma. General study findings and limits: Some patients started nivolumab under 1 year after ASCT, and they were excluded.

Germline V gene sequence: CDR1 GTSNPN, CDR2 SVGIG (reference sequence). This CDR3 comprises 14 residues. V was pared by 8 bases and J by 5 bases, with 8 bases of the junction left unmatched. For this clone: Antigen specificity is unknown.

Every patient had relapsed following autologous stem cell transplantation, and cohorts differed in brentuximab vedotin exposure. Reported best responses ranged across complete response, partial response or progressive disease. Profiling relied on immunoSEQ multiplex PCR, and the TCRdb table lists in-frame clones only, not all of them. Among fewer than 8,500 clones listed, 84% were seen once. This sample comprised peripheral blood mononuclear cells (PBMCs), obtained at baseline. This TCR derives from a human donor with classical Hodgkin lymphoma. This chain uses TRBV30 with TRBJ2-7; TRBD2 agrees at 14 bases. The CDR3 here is CAGRLAGGPHEQYF. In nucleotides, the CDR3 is TGTGCCGGCAGACTAGCGGGAGGGCCGCACGAGCAGTACTTC.